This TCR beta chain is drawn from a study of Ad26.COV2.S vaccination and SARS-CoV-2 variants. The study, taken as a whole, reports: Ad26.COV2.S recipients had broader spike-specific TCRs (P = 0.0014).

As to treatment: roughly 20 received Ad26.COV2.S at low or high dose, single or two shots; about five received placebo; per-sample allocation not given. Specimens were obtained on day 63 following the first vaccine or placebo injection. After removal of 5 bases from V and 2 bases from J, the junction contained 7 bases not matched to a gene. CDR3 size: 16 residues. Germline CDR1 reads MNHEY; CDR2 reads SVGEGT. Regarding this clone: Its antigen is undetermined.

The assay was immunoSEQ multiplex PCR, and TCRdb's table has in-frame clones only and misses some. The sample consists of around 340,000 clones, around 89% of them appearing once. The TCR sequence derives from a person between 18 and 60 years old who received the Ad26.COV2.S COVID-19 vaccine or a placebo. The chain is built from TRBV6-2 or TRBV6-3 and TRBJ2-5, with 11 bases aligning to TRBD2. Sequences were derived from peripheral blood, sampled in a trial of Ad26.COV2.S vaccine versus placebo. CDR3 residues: CASSPLLAGEQETQYF. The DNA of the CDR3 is TGTGCCAGCAGTCCCCTACTAGCGGGGGAGCAAGAGACCCAGTACTTC.